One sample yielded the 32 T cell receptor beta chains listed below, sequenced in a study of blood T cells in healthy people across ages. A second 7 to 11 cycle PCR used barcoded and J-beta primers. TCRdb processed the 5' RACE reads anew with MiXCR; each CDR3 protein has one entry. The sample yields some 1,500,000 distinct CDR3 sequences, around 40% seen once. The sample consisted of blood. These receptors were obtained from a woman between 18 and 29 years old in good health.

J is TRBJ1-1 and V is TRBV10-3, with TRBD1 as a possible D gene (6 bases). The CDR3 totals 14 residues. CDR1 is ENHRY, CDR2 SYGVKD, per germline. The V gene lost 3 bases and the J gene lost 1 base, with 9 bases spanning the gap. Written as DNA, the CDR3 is TGTGCCATCAGTGATTTGACAGGGAACACTGAAGCTTTCTTT. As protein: CAISDLTGNTEAFF.

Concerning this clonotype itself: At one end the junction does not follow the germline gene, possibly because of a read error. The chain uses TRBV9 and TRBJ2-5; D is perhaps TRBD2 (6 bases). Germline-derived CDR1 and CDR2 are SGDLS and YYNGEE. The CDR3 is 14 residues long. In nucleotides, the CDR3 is TGTGCCTGCAGCGTAGCGGCAGGAGAAGAGACCCAGTACTTC. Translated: CACSVAAGEETQYF.

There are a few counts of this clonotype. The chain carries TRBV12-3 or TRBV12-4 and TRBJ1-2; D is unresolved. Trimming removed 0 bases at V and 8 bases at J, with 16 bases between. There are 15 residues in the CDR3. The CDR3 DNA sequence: TGTGCCAGCAGTTTAGCCCAGTTGGGTAGCTACGGCTACACCTTC. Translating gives CASSLAQLGSYGYTF.

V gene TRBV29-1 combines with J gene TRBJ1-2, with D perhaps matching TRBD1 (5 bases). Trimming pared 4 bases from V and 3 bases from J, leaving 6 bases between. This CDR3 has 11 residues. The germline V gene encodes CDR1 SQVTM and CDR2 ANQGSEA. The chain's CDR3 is CSVGRDYGYTF. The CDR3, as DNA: TGCAGCGTTGGCAGGGACTATGGCTACACCTTC.

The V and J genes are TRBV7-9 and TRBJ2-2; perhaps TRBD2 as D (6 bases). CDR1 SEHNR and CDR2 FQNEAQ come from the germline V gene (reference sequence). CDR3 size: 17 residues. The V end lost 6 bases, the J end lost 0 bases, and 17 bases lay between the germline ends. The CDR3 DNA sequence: TGTGCCAGCAGGTCCCGTGTGGTAGCGGCGAACACCGGGGAGCTGTTTTTT. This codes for CASRSRVVAANTGELFF.

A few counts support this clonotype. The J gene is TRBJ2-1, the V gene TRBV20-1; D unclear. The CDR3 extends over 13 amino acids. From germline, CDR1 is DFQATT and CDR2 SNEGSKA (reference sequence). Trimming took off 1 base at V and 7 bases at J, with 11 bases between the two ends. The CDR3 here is CSARALLENEQFF. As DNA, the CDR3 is TGCAGTGCTAGAGCCCTCCTAGAAAATGAGCAGTTCTTC.

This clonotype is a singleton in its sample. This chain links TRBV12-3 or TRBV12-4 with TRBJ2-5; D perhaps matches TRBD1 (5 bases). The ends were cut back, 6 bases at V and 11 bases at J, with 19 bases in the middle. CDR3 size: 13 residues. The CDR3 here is CASSSTVYNEQYF. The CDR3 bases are TGTGCCAGCAGCTCGACAGTTTACAATGAGCAGTACTTC.

The CDR3: CSASPGNLVGQETQYF. The CDR3 DNA follows: TGCAGTGCGAGCCCTGGGAACCTCGTGGGCCAAGAGACCCAGTACTTC. The chain combines TRBV20-1 with TRBJ2-5; D is unclear. There are 16 residues in the CDR3. Germline lookup yields CDR1 DFQATT and CDR2 SNEGSKA (reference sequence). V was pared by 6 bases and J by 1 base, with 21 bases between.

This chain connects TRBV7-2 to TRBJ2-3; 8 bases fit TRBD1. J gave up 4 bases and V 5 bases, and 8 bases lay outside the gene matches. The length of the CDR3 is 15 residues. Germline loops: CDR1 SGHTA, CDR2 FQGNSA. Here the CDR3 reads CASSRGQARPDTQYF. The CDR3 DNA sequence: TGTGCCAGCAGCCGGGGACAGGCGAGACCAGATACGCAGTATTTT. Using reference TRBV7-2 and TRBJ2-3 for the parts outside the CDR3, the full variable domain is GAGVSQSPSNKVTEKGKDVELRCDPISGHTALYWYRQSLGQGLEFLIYFQGNSAPDKSGLPSDRFSAERTGGSVSTLTIQRTQQEDSAVYLCASSRGQARPDTQYFGPGTRLTVL.

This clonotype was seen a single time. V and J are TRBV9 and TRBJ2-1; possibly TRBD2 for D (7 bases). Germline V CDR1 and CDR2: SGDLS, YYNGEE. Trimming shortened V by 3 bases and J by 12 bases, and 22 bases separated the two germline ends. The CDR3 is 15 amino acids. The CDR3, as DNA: TGTGCCAGCAGCGCCCCAGGGGAGGGCCTATATGCGCAGTTCTTC. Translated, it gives CASSAPGEGLYAQFF.

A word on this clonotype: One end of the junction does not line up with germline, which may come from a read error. The CDR3 loop reads CASSWDIQGTQYF. The CDR3 DNA reads as TGTGCCAGCAGCTGGGACATCCAAGGGACCCAGTACTTC. The rearrangement links TRBV7-9 to TRBJ2-5, with TRBD1 as a possible D gene (6 bases). This CDR3 is built from 13 residues. The germline gives CDR1 SEHNR, CDR2 FQNEAQ (reference sequence).

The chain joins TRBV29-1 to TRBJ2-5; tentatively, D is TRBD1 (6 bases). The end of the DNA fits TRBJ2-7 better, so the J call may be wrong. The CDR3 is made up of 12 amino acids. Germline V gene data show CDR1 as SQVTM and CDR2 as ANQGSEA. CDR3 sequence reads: CSVEQGIYEQYF. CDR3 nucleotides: TGCAGCGTTGAACAGGGGATCTACGAGCAGTACTTC.

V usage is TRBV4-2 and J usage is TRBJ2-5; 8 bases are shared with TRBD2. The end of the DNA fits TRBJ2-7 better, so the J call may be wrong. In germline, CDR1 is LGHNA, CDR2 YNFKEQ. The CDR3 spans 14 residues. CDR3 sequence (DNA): TGTGCCAGCAGCCCGACCGGACTAGCTTCCGAGCAGTACTTC. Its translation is CASSPTGLASEQYF.

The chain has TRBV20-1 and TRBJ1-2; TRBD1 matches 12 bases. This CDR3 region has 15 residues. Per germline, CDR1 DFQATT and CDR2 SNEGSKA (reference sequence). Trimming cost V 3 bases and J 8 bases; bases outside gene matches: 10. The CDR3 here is CSASHEGQGAYGYTF. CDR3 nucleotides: TGCAGTGCTAGTCACGAGGGACAGGGGGCTTACGGCTACACCTTC.

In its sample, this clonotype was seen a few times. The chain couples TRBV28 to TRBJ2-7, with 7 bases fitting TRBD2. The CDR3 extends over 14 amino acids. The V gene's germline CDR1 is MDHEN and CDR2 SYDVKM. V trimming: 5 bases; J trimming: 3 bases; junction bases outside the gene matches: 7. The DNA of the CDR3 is TGTGCCAGCAGTCCTTCAGGGACTAACTACGAGCAGTACTTC. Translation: CASSPSGTNYEQYF.

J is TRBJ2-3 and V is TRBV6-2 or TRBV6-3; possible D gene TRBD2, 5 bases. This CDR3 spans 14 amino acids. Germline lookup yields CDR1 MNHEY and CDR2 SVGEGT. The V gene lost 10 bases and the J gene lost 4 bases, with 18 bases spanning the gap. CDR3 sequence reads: CATHRRMNADTQYF. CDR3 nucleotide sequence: TGTGCCACACATAGGAGGATGAACGCAGATACGCAGTATTTT.

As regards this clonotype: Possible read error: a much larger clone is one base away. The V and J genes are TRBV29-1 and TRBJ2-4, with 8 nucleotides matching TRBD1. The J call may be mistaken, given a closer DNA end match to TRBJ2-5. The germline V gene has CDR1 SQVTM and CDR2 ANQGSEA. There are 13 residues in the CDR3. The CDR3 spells CSGRGQGTETQYF. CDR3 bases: TGCAGCGGGAGAGGACAGGGTACGGAGACCCAGTACTTC.

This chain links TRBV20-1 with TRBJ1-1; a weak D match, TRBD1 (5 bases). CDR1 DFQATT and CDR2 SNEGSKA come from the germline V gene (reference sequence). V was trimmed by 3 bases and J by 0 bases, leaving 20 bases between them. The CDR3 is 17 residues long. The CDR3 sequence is CSARGPRPGRLNTEAFF. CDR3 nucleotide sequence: TGCAGTGCTAGGGGTCCCCGCCCGGGGCGGCTGAACACTGAAGCTTTCTTT.

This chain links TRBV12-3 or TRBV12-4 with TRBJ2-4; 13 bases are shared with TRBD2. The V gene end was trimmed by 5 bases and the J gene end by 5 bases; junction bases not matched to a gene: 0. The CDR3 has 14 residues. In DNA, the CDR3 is TGTGCCAGCAGTGGACTAGCGGGAGAAAACATTCAGTACTTC. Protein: CASSGLAGENIQYF.

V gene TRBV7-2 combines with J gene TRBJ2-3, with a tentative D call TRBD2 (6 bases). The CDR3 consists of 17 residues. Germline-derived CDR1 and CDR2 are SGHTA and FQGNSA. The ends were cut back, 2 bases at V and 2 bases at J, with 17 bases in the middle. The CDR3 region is CASSLPPSIADTDTQYF. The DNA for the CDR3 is TGTGCCAGCAGCTTACCCCCCTCGATAGCGGACACAGATACGCAGTATTTT.

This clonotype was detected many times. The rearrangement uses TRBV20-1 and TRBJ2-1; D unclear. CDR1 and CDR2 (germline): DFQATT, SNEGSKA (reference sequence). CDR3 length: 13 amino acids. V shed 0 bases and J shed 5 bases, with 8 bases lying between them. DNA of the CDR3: TGCAGTGCTAGAGATCGATGGGACAATGAGCAGTTCTTC. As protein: CSARDRWDNEQFF.

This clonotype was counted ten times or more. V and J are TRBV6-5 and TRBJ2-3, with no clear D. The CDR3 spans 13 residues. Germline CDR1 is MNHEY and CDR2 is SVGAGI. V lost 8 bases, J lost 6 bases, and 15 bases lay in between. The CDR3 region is CASGVSDGDTQYF. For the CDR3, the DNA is TGTGCCAGCGGGGTTTCAGACGGGGATACGCAGTATTTT.

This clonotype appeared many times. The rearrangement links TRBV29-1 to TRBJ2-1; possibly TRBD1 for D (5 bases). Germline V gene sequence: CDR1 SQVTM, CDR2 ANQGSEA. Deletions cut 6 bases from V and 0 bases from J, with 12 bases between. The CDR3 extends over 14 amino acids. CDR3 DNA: TGCAGCGTATTAGCAGGGAACTCCTACAATGAGCAGTTCTTC. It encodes CSVLAGNSYNEQFF.

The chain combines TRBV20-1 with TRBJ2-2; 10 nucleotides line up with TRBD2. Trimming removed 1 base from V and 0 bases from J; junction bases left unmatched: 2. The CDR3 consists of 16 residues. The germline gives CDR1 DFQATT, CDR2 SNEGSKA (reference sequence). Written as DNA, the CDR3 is TGCAGTGCTAGAGGACTAGCGGGCCCGAACACCGGGGAGCTGTTTTTT. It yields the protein CSARGLAGPNTGELFF.

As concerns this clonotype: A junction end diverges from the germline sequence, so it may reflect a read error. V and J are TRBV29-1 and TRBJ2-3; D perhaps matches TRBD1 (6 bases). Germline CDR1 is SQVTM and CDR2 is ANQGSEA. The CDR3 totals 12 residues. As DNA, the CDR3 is TGCAGCGCCTTAAGTCGGGACACCAACATCCATTTT. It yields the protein CSALSRDTNIHF.

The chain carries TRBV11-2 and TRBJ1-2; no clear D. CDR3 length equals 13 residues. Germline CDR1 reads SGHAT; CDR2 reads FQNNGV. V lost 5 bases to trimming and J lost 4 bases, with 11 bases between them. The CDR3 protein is CASSLYSFYGYTF. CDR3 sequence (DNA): TGTGCCAGCAGCCTGTACAGTTTCTATGGCTACACCTTC.

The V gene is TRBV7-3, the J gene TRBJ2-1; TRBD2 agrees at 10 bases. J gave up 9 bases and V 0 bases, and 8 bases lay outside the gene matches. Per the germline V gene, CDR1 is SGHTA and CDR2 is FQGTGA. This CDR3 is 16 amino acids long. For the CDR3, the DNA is TGTGCCAGCAGCTTAACGTTAACTAGCGGGATGGGTGAGCAGTTCTTC. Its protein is CASSLTLTSGMGEQFF. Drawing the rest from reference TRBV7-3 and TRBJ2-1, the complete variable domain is GAGVSQTPSNKVTEKGKYVELRCDPISGHTALYWYRQSLGQGPEFLIYFQGTGAADDSGLPNDRFFAVRPEGSVSTLKIQRTERGDSAVYLCASSLTLTSGMGEQFFGPGTRLTVL.

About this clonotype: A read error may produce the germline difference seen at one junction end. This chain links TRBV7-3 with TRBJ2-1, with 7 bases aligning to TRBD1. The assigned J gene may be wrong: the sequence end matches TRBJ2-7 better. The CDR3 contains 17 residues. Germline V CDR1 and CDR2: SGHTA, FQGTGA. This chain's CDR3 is CASSLRGQGGSYNEQYF. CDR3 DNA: TGTGCCAGCAGTTTAAGAGGTCAAGGGGGCTCCTACAATGAGCAGTACTTC.

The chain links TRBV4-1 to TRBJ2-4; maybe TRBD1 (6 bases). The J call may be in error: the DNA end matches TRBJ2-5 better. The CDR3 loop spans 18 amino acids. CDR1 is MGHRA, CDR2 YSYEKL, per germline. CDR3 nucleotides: TGCGCCAGCAGCCAAGATCTCCTTAGCAGGGGTGCGTGGGAGACCCAGTACTTC. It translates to CASSQDLLSRGAWETQYF.

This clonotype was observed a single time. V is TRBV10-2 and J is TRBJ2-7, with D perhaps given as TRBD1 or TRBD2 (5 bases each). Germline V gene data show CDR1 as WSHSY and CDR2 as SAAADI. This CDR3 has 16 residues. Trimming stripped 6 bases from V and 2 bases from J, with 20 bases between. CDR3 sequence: CASRPRGGTITYEQYF. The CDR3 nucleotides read TGCGCCAGCAGACCCCGGGGTGGGACGATCACCTACGAGCAGTACTTC.

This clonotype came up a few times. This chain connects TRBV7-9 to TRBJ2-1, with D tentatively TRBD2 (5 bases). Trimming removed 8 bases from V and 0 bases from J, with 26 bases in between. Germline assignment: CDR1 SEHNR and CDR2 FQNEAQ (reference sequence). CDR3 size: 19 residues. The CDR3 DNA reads TGTGCCAGCCCCTTAGCCGGGGAACGAAACCCAGGCTCCTACAATGAGCAGTTCTTC. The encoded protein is CASPLAGERNPGSYNEQFF.

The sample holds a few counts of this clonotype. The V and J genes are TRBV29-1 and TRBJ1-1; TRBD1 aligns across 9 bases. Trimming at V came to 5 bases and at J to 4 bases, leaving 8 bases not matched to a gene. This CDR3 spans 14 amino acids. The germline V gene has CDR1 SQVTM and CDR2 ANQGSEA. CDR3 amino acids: CSVQTGTGSTEAFF. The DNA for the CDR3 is TGCAGCGTTCAAACCGGGACAGGGAGCACTGAAGCTTTCTTT.